Listed below are T cell receptor beta chains from one sample, sequenced in a study of a mutant IDH1 vaccine in newly diagnosed glioma. These receptors have no known antigen. Libraries were prepared by immunoSEQ multiplex PCR; TCRdb keeps only in-frame clonotypes and omits some of them. Here the sample spans approximately 32,000 clones, roughly nine tenths being singletons. The sample consisted of PBMCs, taken from a glioma patient whose treatment included an IDH1 peptide vaccine. These TCRs come from a man in his forties or fifties with glioma. Both conserved end residues are part of each CDR3. A D gene is named only where the DNA matches it firmly. Clone size is given for some rows only: seen once, a few or many times, or a class if the clone is expanded.

abundance: .; j_gene: TRBJ1-2; d_gene: TRBD1; v_gene: TRBV4-3; CDR3aa: CASSQDRDRVKGYTF; CDR3nt: TGCGCCAGCAGCCAAGATCGGGACAGGGTGAAAGGCTACACCTTC
abundance: once; j_gene: TRBJ1-2; d_gene: .; v_gene: TRBV6-5; CDR3aa: CASRNPGGDYGYTF; CDR3nt: TGTGCCAGTAGAAATCCCGGTGGGGACTATGGCTACACCTTC
abundance: .; j_gene: TRBJ1-5; d_gene: .; v_gene: TRBV19; CDR3aa: CASRLGGVLVSNQPQHF; CDR3nt: TGTGCCAGTAGATTGGGGGGCGTTCTGGTTAGCAATCAGCCCCAGCATTTT
abundance: .; j_gene: TRBJ1-3; d_gene: .; v_gene: TRBV5-3; CDR3aa: CARSLRLSDKATGNTIYF; CDR3nt: TGTGCCAGAAGCTTGAGGTTGTCGGATAAAGCTACTGGAAACACCATATATTTT
abundance: .; j_gene: TRBJ1-4; d_gene: .; v_gene: TRBV11-2; CDR3aa: CASQRTTNEKLFF; CDR3nt: TGTGCCAGTCAGAGAACAACTAATGAAAAACTGTTTTTT
abundance: once; j_gene: TRBJ1-2; d_gene: .; v_gene: TRBV2; CDR3aa: CASRGRGAGNYGYTF; CDR3nt: TGTGCCAGCAGGGGTAGGGGGGCAGGGAACTATGGCTACACCTTC
abundance: .; j_gene: TRBJ2-1; d_gene: .; v_gene: TRBV7-9; CDR3aa: CASSPGGISYNEQFF; CDR3nt: TGTGCCAGCAGCCCCGGAGGCATCTCCTACAATGAGCAGTTCTTC
abundance: .; j_gene: TRBJ2-7; d_gene: TRBD2; v_gene: TRBV19; CDR3aa: CASSSTPSGSSYEQYF; CDR3nt: TGTGCCAGTAGCTCCACTCCCAGCGGGAGCTCCTACGAGCAGTACTTC
abundance: .; j_gene: TRBJ2-3; d_gene: TRBD2; v_gene: TRBV6-5; CDR3aa: CASGLSGGTDTQYF; CDR3nt: TGTGCCAGCGGGCTTAGCGGGGGTACAGATACGCAGTATTTT
abundance: .; j_gene: TRBJ1-1; d_gene: .; v_gene: TRBV23-1; CDR3aa: CASSPSTEVIMNTEAFF; CDR3nt: TGCGCCAGCAGTCCTTCAACAGAGGTTATCATGAACACTGAAGCTTTCTTT
abundance: .; j_gene: TRBJ1-5; d_gene: .; v_gene: TRBV7-2; CDR3aa: CASSLEGRVVGGPQHF; CDR3nt: TGTGCCAGCAGCTTAGAGGGCCGGGTAGTAGGTGGGCCCCAGCATTTT
abundance: .; j_gene: TRBJ1-2; d_gene: .; v_gene: TRBV27; CDR3aa: CASTSPGANYGYTF; CDR3nt: TGTGCCAGCACCTCCCCAGGGGCTAACTATGGCTACACCTTC
abundance: .; j_gene: TRBJ1-1; d_gene: TRBD1; v_gene: TRBV11-1; CDR3aa: CASSPGTVTLMNTEAFF; CDR3nt: TGTGCCAGCAGCCCCGGGACAGTAACCCTCATGAACACTGAAGCTTTCTTT
abundance: .; j_gene: TRBJ2-1; d_gene: .; v_gene: TRBV20-1; CDR3aa: CSARDSYEQFF; CDR3nt: TGCAGTGCTAGAGATAGTTATGAGCAGTTCTTC
abundance: .; j_gene: TRBJ2-3; d_gene: .; v_gene: TRBV19; CDR3aa: CASSSPARVGTDTQYF; CDR3nt: TGTGCCAGTAGTAGTCCTGCCAGGGTGGGGACAGATACGCAGTATTTT
abundance: .; j_gene: TRBJ1-5; d_gene: .; v_gene: TRBV7-9; CDR3aa: CASSLRGKEQPQHF; CDR3nt: TGTGCCAGCAGCCTTCGGGGAAAGGAACAGCCCCAGCATTTT
abundance: .; j_gene: TRBJ1-5; d_gene: .; v_gene: TRBV7-6; CDR3aa: CASSRTRDQPQHF; CDR3nt: TGTGCCAGCAGCCGGACGCGGGATCAGCCCCAGCATTTT